This T cell receptor (beta chain) was observed in a study of shared clonotypes between healthy human individuals (dated by TCRdb to between 2020 and 2021). For the study in its entirety: Three men and a couple of women, aged 18 to 49 years, made up the cohort. Blood TCR repertoires of 5 or 6 healthy adults were deeply sequenced to estimate repertoire size and the extent of clonotype sharing between individuals. Different laboratories and diverse techniques were used to prepare libraries and sequence TCR repertoires, to increase sequencing depth and limit assay-specific biases. For each donor, three plates each were used for CD4 naive and CD4 memory, two plates were used for CD8 naive, and one plate was used for CD8 memory. Between about 0.85 and 10 billion PBMCs per donor were obtained by leukapheresis.

The CDR3, from cysteine to phenylalanine, totals 18 residues. Of all the DNA, just the CDR3 is kept, 54 bases in frame from base 1. As encoded in the germline V gene, CDR1 is LGHNA while CDR2 is YNFKEQ. V loses 5 bases at its end and J loses 6 bases; junction bases beyond the gene matches: 15. Using the deep immunoSEQ assay, multiplex PCR amplified TCR CDR3 regions from genomic DNA. Extracted genomic DNA from each cell subset was distributed evenly across all wells of several immunoSEQ 96-well plates, and each plate was treated as a replicate. For sorted subsets, about 200 ng genomic DNA, equal to tens of thousands of T cell genomes, was loaded into each replicate PCR. The purified libraries were quantified using a Qubit 3.0 fluorometer, sized with a Bioanalyzer 2100, and then quantified again using the KAPA Library Quantification kit. Every immunoSEQ 96-well plate was sequenced on a separate single-read 150-cycle Illumina NextSeq 550 flow cell. Processing in the source paper ran as follows. Because only junctional sequences without quality scores were contained in the immunoSEQ output, filtering matching that applied to full-length reads could not be performed. Sequences were annotated with PyIR, a Python wrapper for IgBLAST v1.9, using IMGT germline references to assign V/J genes and CDR3. Reads were filtered out if the reads had weak V/J assignments (E-value above 1e-6), no CDR3, stop codons, out-of-frame junctions, or ambiguous translated residues. V3J clonotypes were defined by identical inferred V gene, J gene, and CDR3 amino acid sequence. Percentage overlap between repertoires was calculated by dividing the number of shared unique clonotypes by the size of the smaller repertoire. Richness of each repertoire was evaluated using RTK rarefaction, the Chao1 estimator, and Recon v2.1 estimates of unobserved clonotypes. OLGA was used to compute generation probabilities for all TCRbeta clonotypes that the gDNA method yielded from a few donors. TCRdb took over this immuneACCESS table, retaining in-frame rearrangements with V and J assigned. Such tables are incomplete; in checked studies, under half of the missing clones stem from an unresolved V gene, and the remainder is unexplained. V and J calls and clone size follow that table, whereas D and trimming were derived from the DNA. Counted in this sample were a few hundred thousand clones; about 96% of them appeared once. Around 0.057% of the sample comes from the top ten.

Details on this clone: The clone's antigen remains unknown. No base-level quality is on record; no much larger clone is a single base apart.

Healthy HIV-negative adults with no recently reported acute infections or vaccinations were included as donors. Every donor was a Caucasian adult residing in Nashville, Tennessee, USA. CD4+ T cells were enriched by magnetic negative selection; naive cells were then positively selected on CD45RA, and the negative fraction formed the memory subset. After blood collection by leukapheresis, PBMCs were isolated using Ficoll-Histopaque density gradient centrifugation and then cryopreserved in the vapor phase of liquid nitrogen. Analytical flow cytometry was used to check the purity and quantity of each magnetically sorted T cell population. Genomic DNA was isolated from each sorted fraction and quantified by UV absorbance on a Nanodrop 2000c. Points the paper makes about the study in general: Based on pairwise subsampling, the degree of clonotype sharing among donors was expected to be affected by sequencing depth. Estimated clonotype richness was generally larger for naive than for memory subsets. Sampling was restricted to blood, and TCR repertoires in tissue are likely to differ from TCR repertoires in blood. Higher generation probabilities were observed for clonotypes shared by all four sorted-subset donors than for non-shared clonotypes. Even with the large sequencing depth, rarefaction of the sorted-subset datasets indicated that sequencing was incomplete. Because the study included only a small number of donors, the genetic and exposure-history diversity represented was limited. Across several donors, around 5% of naive CD4, over 3% of naive CD8, about 2.3% of memory CD4, and 0.4% to 0.45% of memory CD8 clonotypes were shared.

The sequence links TRBV4-2 to TRBJ2-1; 11 middle bases align to TRBD2. The source material was naive CD4+ T cells sorted from blood. Taken with the paper, the label for cell subset or site translates to: CD45RA+ positively selected. The receptor comes from a woman younger than 45 in good health. The base sequence is TGTGCCAGCAGCAACTCATACGCCGGGACTAGCGGAATCAATGAGCAGTTCTTC. Translated, this gives CASSNSYAGTSGINEQFF.